These T cell receptor beta chains were read from a single sample in a study of blood T cell repertoires in COVID-19. Generated by immunoSEQ multiplex PCR, the TCRdb table keeps only in-frame clones and is missing some. Of about 49,000 clones in the sample, 85% to 90% were seen once. Sequenced input: peripheral blood. These receptors were collected from a woman of 80 years or more with COVID-19, enrolled during active disease. The CDR3 runs from the conserved cysteine through the conserved F or W. D genes are given only for firm matches. A clone size is listed for some rows: how often the clone was seen (once, few, many), or a class if it is expanded.

v_call	clone_size	j_call	d_call	cdr3_aa	cdr3_nt
TRBV24-1	NA	TRBJ1-3	NA	CATSDPSVRAGNTIYF	TGTGCCACCAGTGACCCGTCAGTCAGGGCTGGAAACACCATATATTTT
TRBV12-3/TRBV12-4	NA	TRBJ2-1	NA	CASSPGFVDEQFF	TGTGCCAGCAGTCCCGGGTTTGTGGATGAGCAGTTCTTC
TRBV2	NA	TRBJ1-3	NA	CASSSGPGGNTIYF	TGTGCCAGCAGCTCCGGGCCGGGGGGAAACACCATATATTTT
TRBV6-5	NA	TRBJ2-7	NA	CASSLDTNYEQYF	TGTGCCAGCAGTTTGGACACTAACTACGAGCAGTACTTC
TRBV19	NA	TRBJ1-5	NA	CASSIVGRTGDSNQPQHF	TGTGCCAGTAGTATAGTCGGCAGGACGGGGGATAGCAATCAGCCCCAGCATTTT
TRBV18	NA	TRBJ2-5	NA	CASSPPLLRETQYF	TGTGCCAGCTCACCACCTCTTCTAAGAGAGACCCAGTACTTC
TRBV28	few	TRBJ2-2	NA	CASYGRNTGELFF	TGTGCCAGCTATGGCAGAAACACCGGGGAGCTGTTTTTT
TRBV19	NA	TRBJ2-5	TRBD1	CASSISDEGATETQYF	TGTGCCAGTAGTATTTCCGATGAGGGGGCAACAGAGACCCAGTACTTC
TRBV2	once	TRBJ2-7	TRBD1	CASSENRGLGEQYF	TGTGCCAGCAGTGAGAACAGGGGGTTGGGGGAGCAGTACTTC
TRBV11-2	NA	TRBJ2-7	TRBD2	CASSLELAGGYEQYF	TGTGCCAGCAGCTTAGAACTAGCGGGAGGGTACGAGCAGTACTTC
TRBV28	NA	TRBJ2-3	TRBD1	CASSFGTGGADTQYF	TGTGCCAGCAGTTTTGGGACAGGGGGCGCAGATACGCAGTATTTT
TRBV4-1	NA	TRBJ2-7	TRBD1	CASSLGQGAYEQYF	TGCGCCAGCAGCCTCGGACAGGGGGCGTACGAGCAGTACTTC
TRBV3-1/TRBV3-2	NA	TRBJ1-1	NA	CASSREQGPLEAFF	TGTGCCAGCAGCCGGGAACAGGGCCCACTTGAAGCTTTCTTT
TRBV6-5	once	TRBJ1-1	NA	CASSYLQGEAFF	TGTGCCAGCAGTTACCTCCAGGGTGAAGCTTTCTTT
TRBV6-5	NA	TRBJ1-1	TRBD1	CASSYTGQANTEAFF	TGTGCCAGCAGTTACACCGGACAGGCGAACACTGAAGCTTTCTTT
TRBV30	NA	TRBJ1-1	TRBD1	CAWFLRGHSDRVLGVGAFF	TGTGCCTGGTTCCTCAGAGGGCACTCTGACAGGGTTTTAGGGGTCGGAGCTTTCTTT
TRBV7-9	NA	TRBJ2-1	TRBD2	CASSQTSGLYNEQFF	TGTGCCAGCAGCCAAACTAGCGGGCTATACAATGAGCAGTTCTTC
TRBV19	once	TRBJ2-7	NA	CASSIGYFGEQYF	TGTGCCAGTAGTATTGGGTACTTCGGGGAGCAGTACTTC
TRBV2	few	TRBJ2-2	NA	CASIRERTNTGELFF	TGTGCCAGCATCCGGGAACGGACGAACACCGGGGAGCTGTTTTTT
TRBV7-2	NA	TRBJ2-7	TRBD2	CASSLGASGRPYEQYF	TGTGCCAGCAGCTTAGGAGCTAGCGGACGGCCCTACGAGCAGTACTTC
TRBV6-1	NA	TRBJ1-2	NA	CASSGAIGQLTNYGYTF	TGTGCCAGCAGTGGGGCGATCGGACAGCTCACTAACTATGGCTACACCTTC
TRBV7-9	NA	TRBJ1-2	NA	CASSLRDSGPGYGYTF	TGTGCCAGCAGCTTAAGGGACTCCGGGCCGGGGTATGGCTACACCTTC
TRBV28	NA	TRBJ2-7	TRBD2	CASSSELAGGFWRQYF	TGTGCCAGCAGTTCCGAACTAGCGGGAGGGTTCTGGCGGCAGTACTTC
TRBV30	NA	TRBJ2-7	NA	CAWTNRYSYEQYF	TGTGCCTGGACTAACAGATACTCGTACGAGCAGTACTTC
TRBV28	NA	TRBJ2-5	NA	CASSFRGEPQETQYF	TGTGCCAGCAGTTTCAGGGGAGAACCACAAGAGACCCAGTACTTC
TRBV9	NA	TRBJ1-2	TRBD1	CASSVGQTGVGYGYTF	TGTGCCAGCAGCGTTGGTCAGACAGGGGTCGGCTATGGCTACACCTTC
TRBV5-1	NA	TRBJ1-2	NA	CASSLDSNYGYTF	TGCGCCAGCAGCTTAGACAGCAACTATGGCTACACCTTC
TRBV10-1	NA	TRBJ2-1	NA	CASSAHPGNEQFF	TGCGCCAGCAGTGCCCACCCCGGCAATGAGCAGTTCTTC
TRBV28	NA	TRBJ2-1	NA	CASSLFTGSYNEQFF	TGTGCCAGCAGTTTATTCACAGGATCCTACAATGAGCAGTTCTTC
TRBV3-1/TRBV3-2	NA	TRBJ2-7	TRBD1	CASSHGDRAYEQYF	TGTGCCAGCAGCCATGGGGACAGAGCCTACGAGCAGTACTTC
TRBV11-3	NA	TRBJ1-1	TRBD1	CASSLTGTGNTEAFF	TGTGCCAGCAGCTTGACCGGGACAGGGAACACTGAAGCTTTCTTT